These T cell receptor beta chains were read from a single sample in a study of patients and donors after allogeneic stem cell transplantation. TCRdb re-called the RT-PCR reads with MiXCR, one entry per CDR3 protein. The sample gives about 110,000 distinct CDR3 sequences, approximately 40% of which show up once; under 30% is in the top ten. Sequencing was performed on blood, either unsorted or a sorted T cell fraction (not recorded which). The source is a human donor who was either an allogeneic HSCT recipient or a stem cell or donor lymphocyte infusion donor (not recorded which). It is not recorded whose cells these are; they may come from a transplant donor. Both conserved end residues are part of each CDR3. A D gene is named only where the DNA matches it firmly. Not every row has a clone size; where given, it reads once, few, many or a size class.

D	J	V	size	DNA	CDR3
.	TRBJ2-4	TRBV7-8	once	TGTGCCAGCAGCTTAGGGTTTAGGAAAAACATTCAGTACTTC	CASSLGFRKNIQYF
TRBD2	TRBJ2-1	TRBV10-3	.	TGTGCCACCGGGAGGGGTTCCTACAATGAGCAGTTCTTC	CATGRGSYNEQFF
.	TRBJ1-1	TRBV7-8	few	TGTGCCAGCAGCAAGGGGGTTAGCACTGAAGCTTTCTTT	CASSKGVSTEAFF
TRBD1	TRBJ1-1	TRBV20-1	few	TGCAGTGCTTTGCAGGGGGCGCCTAGGGCCACTGAAGCTTTCTTT	CSALQGAPRATEAFF
.	TRBJ1-4	TRBV6-1	.	TGTGCCAGCAGTGAAACCTCGGTAAGCTGGAGTCGAGTGAATGAAAAACTGTTTTTT	CASSETSVSWSRVNEKLFF
TRBD1	TRBJ1-3	TRBV25-1	.	TGTGCCAGCAGTGAAGGGGGGACAGGGGGAAACACCATATATTTT	CASSEGGTGGNTIYF
TRBD1	TRBJ2-7	TRBV15	few	TGTGCCACCAGCAGAACCGGGACAGGGACCTACGAGCAGTACTTC	CATSRTGTGTYEQYF
TRBD1	TRBJ2-7	TRBV2	.	TGTGCCAGCAGTCCCGGGACAGGGTCATACGAGCAGTACTTC	CASSPGTGSYEQYF
.	TRBJ2-7	TRBV5-1	.	TGCGCCAGCAGCTCCGGGGACACTCCCTACGAGCAGTACTTC	CASSSGDTPYEQYF
.	TRBJ1-1	TRBV7-8	few	TGTGCCAGCAGCTCTCATTTCGGCACTGAAGCTTTCTTT	CASSSHFGTEAFF
.	TRBJ2-7	TRBV12-3/TRBV12-4	few	TGTGCCAGCAGTACAGCGACCGTATCCTACGAGCAGTACTTC	CASSTATVSYEQYF
TRBD2	TRBJ2-5	TRBV13	.	TGTGCCAGCAGCTTAGGCCGACGGGGGGTGACCCAGTACTTC	CASSLGRRGVTQYF
.	TRBJ2-1	TRBV29-1	few	TGCAGCGTTGGTGGCCGACGGTACAATGAGCAGTTCTTC	CSVGGRRYNEQFF
.	TRBJ2-2	TRBV24-1	.	TGTGCCACCGGAAGGGCCGAAGACACCGGGGAGCTGTTTTTT	CATGRAEDTGELFF
.	TRBJ1-4	TRBV4-2	few	TGTGCCAGCAGCCAAGTAAGGGGCGAAAAACTGTTTTTT	CASSQVRGEKLFF
.	TRBJ2-1	TRBV20-1	.	TGCAGTGCTAGAGATCACGGGTACAATGAGCAGTTCTTC	CSARDHGYNEQFF
.	TRBJ1-1	TRBV11-2	.	TGTGCCAGCAGCAGACGGGCCAGACAACATGAAGCTTTCTTT	CASSRRARQHEAFF
.	TRBJ2-3	TRBV4-3	few	TGCGCCAGCAGCCAAGGGTGGGGGGAGCAGGATACGCAGTATTTT	CASSQGWGEQDTQYF
TRBD1	TRBJ2-7	TRBV7-9	.	TGTGCAGACCAGGACAGGGGGTCCTACGAGCAGTACTTC	CADQDRGSYEQYF
.	TRBJ2-5	TRBV5-1	once	TGCGCCAGCAGCTTGTTAGGGTCCTTGGGGCAAGAGACCCAGTACTTC	CASSLLGSLGQETQYF
.	TRBJ2-7	TRBV6-5	.	TGTGCCAGCAGTTACTCGAGTCTAGCGCAGACCTACGAGCAGTACTTC	CASSYSSLAQTYEQYF
.	TRBJ2-5	TRBV28	few	TGTGCCAGCATGCGAGGGGGTGAAGAGACCCAGTACTTC	CASMRGGEETQYF
.	TRBJ2-7	TRBV29-1	.	TGCAGCGTCGCCAAGGATACGTACGAGCAGTACTTC	CSVAKDTYEQYF
TRBD2	TRBJ2-3	TRBV12-3/TRBV12-4	.	TGTGCCAGCAGCCTGGGACTAGCGGGAACAAATACGCAGTATTTT	CASSLGLAGTNTQYF
.	TRBJ2-2	TRBV29-1	medium-sized	TGCAGCGTTGAAGAAACGAGGCAAACCGGGGAGCTGTTTTTT	CSVEETRQTGELFF
TRBD2	TRBJ2-3	TRBV10-1	.	TGCGCCAGCAGTACAGGAGGGACTACAACAGATACGCAGTATTTT	CASSTGGTTTDTQYF
.	TRBJ1-4	TRBV7-9	few	TGTGCCAGCAGCCCTACATCGAATGAAAAACTGTTTTTT	CASSPTSNEKLFF
.	TRBJ2-3	TRBV4-3	few	TGCGCCAGCAGCCGAACTAGTACCGATACGCAGTATTTT	CASSRTSTDTQYF